These 10 T cell receptor beta chains were all obtained from the same sample, sequenced in a study of blood T cell repertoires in COVID-19. TCRdb's table, derived via immunoSEQ multiplex PCR, lists solely in-frame clones and lacks some. The sample shows over 250,000 clones, roughly 87% of them seen only once. The sequencing input was peripheral blood. Receptor source: a human donor in a cohort sampled during active COVID-19.

The V gene is TRBV19, the J gene TRBJ2-5; D is possibly TRBD1 (5 bases). V lost 3 bases and J 4 bases, leaving 9 bases between the germline ends. This CDR3 contains 13 residues. CDR1 is LNHDA and CDR2 is SQIVND in the germline V gene (reference sequence). The CDR3 nucleotides are TGTGCCAGTAGTATCCAGGGCATAGAGACCCAGTACTTC. It encodes CASSIQGIETQYF.

The rearrangement links TRBV3-1 (or the pseudogene TRBV3-2) to TRBJ2-3, with D perhaps matching TRBD2 (5 bases). This CDR3 spans 15 amino acids. V lost 4 bases and J 0 bases, leaving 11 bases between the germline ends. Germline CDR1 and CDR2: LGHDT and YNNKEL (reference sequence). The CDR3 region is CASSPSFSSTDTQYF. The DNA of the CDR3 is TGTGCCAGCAGCCCTAGCTTTTCTAGCACAGATACGCAGTATTTT.

The genes are TRBV28 and TRBJ1-2, with D possibly being TRBD1 (6 bases). V was pared by 4 bases and J by 2 bases, with 14 bases between. The germline V gene has CDR1 MDHEN and CDR2 SYDVKM. This CDR3 is 15 amino acids long. CDR3 in amino acids: CASSSYGQRNYGYTF. As DNA, the CDR3 is TGTGCCAGCAGTTCTTATGGACAGCGGAACTATGGCTACACCTTC.

This clone was found once. The chain joins TRBV10-2 to TRBJ1-1; no clear D gene. Trimming took off 2 bases at V and 4 bases at J, with 5 bases between the two ends. Germline V gives CDR1 WSHSY, CDR2 SAAADI. The CDR3 totals 12 residues. The CDR3 protein is CASSELSTEAFF. CDR3 in DNA: TGCGCCAGCAGTGAGCTCAGCACTGAAGCTTTCTTT.

This chain connects TRBV28 to TRBJ2-7; D is unresolved. Germline V gene sequence: CDR1 MDHEN, CDR2 SYDVKM. The CDR3 totals 12 residues. With 2 bases removed from V and 7 bases from J, the gap between germline ends came to 9 bases. CDR3 sequence: CASSLLPLEQYF. The CDR3 region has the DNA TGTGCCAGCAGTTTACTCCCGTTGGAGCAGTACTTC.

A few counts support this clone. The chain has TRBV28 and TRBJ1-2; 7 positions agree with TRBD1. Trimming took 5 bases from V and 1 from J; bases not matched to a gene: 4. The CDR3 is made up of 14 amino acids. The germline gives CDR1 MDHEN, CDR2 SYDVKM. CDR3 loop: CASSRDSLNYGYTF. The DNA of the CDR3 is TGTGCCAGCAGTCGGGACAGCCTTAACTATGGCTACACCTTC.

The genes are TRBV7-2 and TRBJ2-1; 13 bases agree with TRBD2. The CDR3 loop spans 17 amino acids. With 8 bases clipped from V and 0 bases from J, the junction kept 7 bases outside the gene matches. From germline, CDR1 is SGHTA and CDR2 FQGNSA. This CDR3 is CASRLAGGGGSYNEQFF. In DNA form, the CDR3 reads TGTGCCAGCCGACTAGCGGGAGGTGGTGGCTCCTACAATGAGCAGTTCTTC.

The chain combines TRBV25-1 with TRBJ2-1, with D possibly being TRBD1 (6 bases). The CDR3 sequence is 15 residues long. V gave up 2 bases and J gave up 7 bases, with 15 bases separating them. Germline values: CDR1 MGHDK, CDR2 SYGVNS. CDR3 amino acids: CASSENREPRNEQFF. In DNA form, the CDR3 reads TGTGCCAGCAGTGAAAACAGGGAACCTCGGAATGAGCAGTTCTTC. The whole variable domain, remainder taken from reference TRBV25-1 and TRBJ2-1, is EADIYQTPRYLVIGTGKKITLECSQTMGHDKMYWYQQDPGMELHLIHYSYGVNSTEKGDLSSESTVSRIRTEHFPLTLESARPSHTSQYLCASSENREPRNEQFFGPGTRLTVL.

This clone has at least ten counts. V usage is TRBV19 and J usage is TRBJ1-2, with 8 bases lining up with TRBD1. CDR3 size: 13 residues. Germline V CDR1 and CDR2: LNHDA, SQIVND (reference sequence). V trimming: 11 bases; J trimming: 4 bases; junction bases outside the gene matches: 9. Here the CDR3 reads CAASRTGLYGYTF. DNA for the CDR3: TGTGCCGCCTCGAGGACAGGGCTCTATGGCTACACCTTC. Together with reference TRBV19 and TRBJ1-2, the CDR3 gives the full variable domain: DGGITQSPKYLFRKEGQNVTLSCEQNLNHDAMYWYRQDPGQGLRLIYYSQIVNDFQKGDIAEGYSVSREKKESFPLTVTSAQKNPTAFYLCAASRTGLYGYTFGSGTRLTVV.

This chain joins TRBV6-2 or TRBV6-3 and TRBJ2-3, with TRBD2 matching over 8 bases. Germline values: CDR1 MNHEY, CDR2 SVGEGT. After removal of 2 bases from V and 1 base from J, the junction contained 2 bases not matched to a gene. This CDR3 contains 15 residues. The CDR3 loop is CASSYPAGGTDTQYF. In DNA form, the CDR3 reads TGTGCCAGCAGTTACCCAGCGGGAGGCACAGATACGCAGTATTTT.